This passage covers 10 T cell receptor beta chains from one sample sequenced in a study of T cell repertoires in cytomegalovirus infection. What these receptors recognize is not known. TCRdb reprocessed the reads via MiXCR and lists one record per CDR3 protein. This sample has 340,000 or so distinct CDR3 sequences; around 25% occur once, and the top ten carry 13%. The sample in question was cultured PBMCs, obtained from culture after CMV antigen stimulation. The receptors come from a human donor in good health (CMV status not recorded). Some clones in this sample may be carry-over from other donors' samples.

The chain has TRBV19 and TRBJ2-1; D gene unclear. Germline CDR1 reads LNHDA; CDR2 reads SQIVND (reference sequence). The V end lost 3 bases, the J end lost 6 bases, and 15 bases lay between the germline ends. CDR3 size: 15 residues. CDR3 sequence: CASSILVPVSNEQFF. The CDR3 region has the DNA TGTGCCAGTAGTATTTTGGTCCCAGTTTCCAATGAGCAGTTCTTC.

The J gene is TRBJ2-5, the V gene TRBV9, with D unclear. The CDR3 consists of 15 residues. Trimming cost V 4 bases and J 0 bases, with 13 bases left between them. Germline V gene data show CDR1 as SGDLS and CDR2 as YYNGEE. The CDR3 sequence: CASSPSWQNQETQYF. DNA of the CDR3: TGTGCCAGCAGCCCCTCATGGCAGAACCAAGAGACCCAGTACTTC.

The chain recombines TRBV2 with TRBJ2-3; possibly TRBD2 for D (5 bases). The CDR3 totals 16 residues. Trimming stripped 0 bases from V and 2 bases from J, with 12 bases between. Per the germline V gene, CDR1 is SNHLY and CDR2 is FYNNEI. The CDR3 DNA is TGTGCCAGCAGTGAAGCCCCTAGCACAACCACAGATACGCAGTATTTT. This gives the protein CASSEAPSTTTDTQYF.

The chain links TRBV6-6 to TRBJ2-5; 12 bases are shared with TRBD2. Germline loops: CDR1 MNHNY, CDR2 SVGAGI (reference sequence). The V segment lost 6 bases and the J segment 5 bases; nucleotides outside the gene matches: 7. There are 15 residues in the CDR3. For the CDR3, the DNA is TGTGCCAGCAGACGAGGACTAGCGGGATTGGAGACCCAGTACTTC. Protein sequence: CASRRGLAGLETQYF.

This clonotype appeared many times. The chain is built from TRBV7-2 and TRBJ2-2; D may be TRBD1 or TRBD2 (5 bases each). This CDR3 region has 16 residues. In germline, CDR1 is SGHTA, CDR2 FQGNSA. Trimming pared 4 bases from V and 4 bases from J, leaving 16 bases between. CDR3 amino acids: CASSSGSRLSTGELFF. The DNA of the CDR3 is TGTGCCAGCAGCTCAGGGTCGAGACTATCCACCGGGGAGCTGTTTTTT.

This clonotype appeared many times. The chain links TRBV28 to TRBJ1-2, with 10 bases that match TRBD1. V lost 6 bases to trimming and J lost 5 bases; unmatched junction nucleotides: 9. The germline V gene has CDR1 MDHEN and CDR2 SYDVKM. This CDR3 region has 15 residues. The CDR3 DNA reads as TGTGCCAGCAGGGAATCGGACAGGGGGAGGTATGGCTACACCTTC. It yields the protein CASRESDRGRYGYTF.

The chain joins TRBV6-5 to TRBJ2-2; D gene unclear. CDR3 length: 14 residues. Trimming took off 2 bases at V and 3 bases at J, with 7 bases between the two ends. The V gene's germline CDR1 is MNHEY and CDR2 SVGAGI. The DNA for the CDR3 is TGTGCCAGCAGTTACAACGGCTACACCGGGGAGCTGTTTTTT. Its translation is CASSYNGYTGELFF.

The chain joins TRBV10-3 to TRBJ2-5; TRBD2 might be the D (5 bases). Germline V lookup: CDR1 ENHRY, CDR2 SYGVKD. Trimming cost V 2 bases and J 3 bases, with 7 bases left between them. This CDR3 contains 13 residues. The CDR3: CAISEGSKETQYF. CDR3 DNA: TGTGCCATCAGTGAGGGGAGCAAAGAGACCCAGTACTTC.

The table lists this clonotype with a few counts. This sequence joins TRBV12-3 or TRBV12-4 and TRBJ1-1, with D perhaps TRBD1 (5 bases). V dropped 5 bases and J dropped 2 bases, with 9 bases sitting between them. The CDR3 runs 13 residues. This CDR3 reads CASSGTANTEAFF. The CDR3 DNA sequence: TGTGCCAGCAGTGGGACGGCTAACACTGAAGCTTTCTTT.

This clonotype was detected ten times or more. The chain links TRBV7-2 to TRBJ1-5; no firm D call. Germline CDR1 reads SGHTA; CDR2 reads FQGNSA. Trimming left V 4 bases short and J 2 bases short, with 9 bases between. The CDR3 is 14 amino acids. The CDR3 nucleotides are TGTGCCAGCAGCTCCGAGGGCGGCAATCAGCCCCAGCATTTT. This translates into CASSSEGGNQPQHF. The whole variable domain, remainder taken from reference TRBV7-2 and TRBJ1-5, is GAGVSQSPSNKVTEKGKDVELRCDPISGHTALYWYRQSLGQGLEFLIYFQGNSAPDKSGLPSDRFSAERTGGSVSTLTIQRTQQEDSAVYLCASSSEGGNQPQHFGDGTRLSIL.